The T cell receptor beta chain described here comes from a study of technical replicates of blood from several donors. V was trimmed by 0 bases and J by 1 base, leaving 7 bases between them. This CDR3 region has 14 residues. The germline CDR1 and CDR2 sequences are SGHRS and YFSETQ. TCRdb keeps only in-frame clones here, not all; method: immunoSEQ multiplex PCR. The table records about 83,000 clones, about 91% of them present only once. The rearrangement links TRBV5-1 to TRBJ1-1; D gene unclear. This sequence was found in a human donor in good health. The sample was T cells isolated from PBMCs. The CDR3 bases are TGCGCCAGCAGCTTGGGGCCAGGGAACACTGAAGCTTTCTTT. Protein product: CASSLGPGNTEAFF.